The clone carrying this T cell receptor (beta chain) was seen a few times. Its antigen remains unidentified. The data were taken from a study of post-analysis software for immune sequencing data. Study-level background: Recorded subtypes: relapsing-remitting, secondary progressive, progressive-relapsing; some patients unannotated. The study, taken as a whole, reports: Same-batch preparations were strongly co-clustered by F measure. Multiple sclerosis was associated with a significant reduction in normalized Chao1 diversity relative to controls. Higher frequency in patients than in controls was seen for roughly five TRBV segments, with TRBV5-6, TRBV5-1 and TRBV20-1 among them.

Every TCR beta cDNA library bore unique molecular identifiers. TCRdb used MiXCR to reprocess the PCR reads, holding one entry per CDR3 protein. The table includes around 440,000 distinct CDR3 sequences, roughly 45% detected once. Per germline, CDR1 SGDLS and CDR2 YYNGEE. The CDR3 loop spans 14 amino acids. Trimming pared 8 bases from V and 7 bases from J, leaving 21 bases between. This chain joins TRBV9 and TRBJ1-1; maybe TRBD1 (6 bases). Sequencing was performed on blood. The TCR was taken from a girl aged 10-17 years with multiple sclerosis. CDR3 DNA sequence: TGTGCCAGTTCAACGGGACATAAGGAAGGTGAAGCTTTCTTT. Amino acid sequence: CASSTGHKEGEAFF.